This T cell receptor (beta chain) was sequenced in a study of PD-1 blockade in classical Hodgkin lymphoma. Time point denoted: newly diagnosed, previously untreated cHL patient sample. Using magnetic negative selection, the CD4+ T cells were separated out of thawed PBMCs. Comparison relied on PBMCs that came from newly diagnosed, untreated classical Hodgkin lymphoma. Study-wide points: Newly diagnosed patients reportedly had lower baseline TCR diversity than healthy donors. Still unresolved is the cause of the repertoire differences, which may be disease activity or prior therapy.

Generated by immunoSEQ multiplex PCR, the TCRdb table keeps only in-frame clones and is missing some. This table holds fewer than 40,000 clones, 80% to 90% found once. With respect to this clone: Its antigen is unknown.

CDR1 and CDR2 from the germline V gene are SEHNR and FQNEAQ (reference sequence). V was pared by 2 bases and J by 5 bases, with 9 bases between. CDR3 length: 13 amino acids. Sequencing was done on a sample of CD4+ T cells from blood. This TCR derives from a human donor with classical Hodgkin lymphoma. The rearrangement uses TRBV7-9 and TRBJ1-2, with D unclear. DNA for the CDR3: TGTGCCAGCAGCTTAAACAGCCTTTATGGCTACACCTTC. As protein: CASSLNSLYGYTF.